The 11 T cell receptor beta chains presented below share a single source sample, sequenced in a study of blood T cell repertoires in COVID-19. Measured with immunoSEQ multiplex PCR; TCRdb has only the in-frame clones, and not every one. The repertoire has around 140,000 clones, over 80% of them found once; the top ten carry about 37%. Sequenced: peripheral blood. The receptors shown here come from a man in his fifties or sixties who had recovered from COVID-19.

V is TRBV15 and J is TRBJ2-7; maybe TRBD1 (5 bases). Germline V gives CDR1 LNHNV, CDR2 YYDKDF (reference sequence). There are 13 residues in the CDR3. V was cut by 3 bases and J by 5 bases, with 11 bases left in between. The CDR3 DNA reads as TGTGCCACCAGCAGGGTCAGGGTCGACGAGCAGTACTTC. Protein: CATSRVRVDEQYF.

This clone has a handful of counts. J is TRBJ1-1 and V is TRBV2; TRBD1 might be the D (5 bases). CDR1 is SNHLY and CDR2 is FYNNEI in the germline V gene. V shed 7 bases and J shed 7 bases, with 16 bases lying between them. The CDR3 has 13 amino acids. CDR3 amino acids: CASMPTVGNEAFF. CDR3 in DNA: TGTGCCAGCATGCCGACAGTGGGGAATGAAGCTTTCTTT.

This clone was seen a few times. The V call is TRBV5-1, the J call TRBJ2-7; 11 bases agree with TRBD2. V trimming: 0 bases; J trimming: 4 bases; junction bases outside the gene matches: 15. CDR3 length: 19 amino acids. The germline gives CDR1 SGHRS, CDR2 YFSETQ. The CDR3 sequence: CASSLAGLAGGYPQYEQYF. The DNA of the CDR3 is TGCGCCAGCAGCTTGGCCGGGCTAGCGGGGGGATACCCGCAATACGAGCAGTACTTC.

As DNA, the CDR3 is TGTGCCAGTAGTAAGGGGACAGTGGAGGGTCAGCCCCAGCATTTT. It yields the protein CASSKGTVEGQPQHF. The chain uses TRBV19 and TRBJ1-5, with 7 bases identical to TRBD1. Germline assignment: CDR1 LNHDA and CDR2 SQIVND (reference sequence). The trim removed 4 bases at V and 6 bases at J, leaving 9 bases unmatched. The CDR3 is made up of 15 amino acids.

This rearrangement joins TRBV5-1 to TRBJ2-2; a weak D match, TRBD2 (5 bases). Germline V CDR1 and CDR2: SGHRS, YFSETQ. The CDR3 spans 15 residues. Between the trimmed V and J ends, which lost 4 bases and 1 base, there was a span of 11 bases. CDR3 bases: TGCGCCAGCAGCCCATACCGGGGGAACACCGGGGAGCTGTTTTTT. This codes for CASSPYRGNTGELFF.

The chain combines TRBV19 with TRBJ2-3, with 12 bases matching TRBD2. The CDR3 consists of 17 residues. J lost 2 bases, V lost 6 bases, and 9 bases had no gene match. Germline lookup yields CDR1 LNHDA and CDR2 SQIVND (reference sequence). The CDR3 nucleotides are TGTGCCAGTAGCCCACCGGGACTAGCGGGTTCCACAGATACGCAGTATTTT. Encoded protein: CASSPPGLAGSTDTQYF.

The genes are TRBV6-5 and TRBJ2-3; D ambiguous. Trimming removed 0 bases from V and 1 base from J, with 11 bases in between. The CDR3 contains 16 residues. CDR1 is MNHEY and CDR2 is SVGAGI in the germline V gene. The chain's CDR3 is CASSYSPEPGTDTQYF. The DNA for the CDR3 is TGTGCCAGCAGTTACTCGCCCGAGCCCGGCACAGATACGCAGTATTTT.

This chain joins TRBV11-1 and TRBJ2-2; weak D call: TRBD2 (5 bases). Between the trimmed V and J ends, which lost 5 bases and 5 bases, there was a span of 18 bases. The CDR3 runs 16 residues. CDR1 is SGHAT, CDR2 FQDESV, per germline (reference sequence). The CDR3, as DNA: TGTGCCAGCAGCGTATTCAAGGAGGCGGGTACCGGGGAGCTGTTTTTT. This codes for CASSVFKEAGTGELFF.

The chain joins TRBV19 to TRBJ2-1; TRBD1 matches 7 bases. The CDR3 is 14 amino acids. V dropped 7 bases and J dropped 0; count of bases not matched to a gene: 3. The germline V gene has CDR1 LNHDA and CDR2 SQIVND (reference sequence). CDR3 sequence reads: CASTGTDSYNEQFF. The DNA of the CDR3 is TGTGCCAGTACTGGGACAGACTCCTACAATGAGCAGTTCTTC.

The chain joins TRBV6-6 to TRBJ1-5; TRBD1 is a possible D gene (6 bases). V lost 6 bases and J 0 bases, leaving 21 bases between the germline ends. CDR1 and CDR2 from the germline V gene are MNHNY and SVGAGI (reference sequence). The CDR3 contains 18 residues. The CDR3 protein is CASSRGQGFFSSNQPQHF. CDR3 bases: TGTGCCAGCAGCCGAGGGCAGGGGTTCTTTTCTAGCAATCAGCCCCAGCATTTT.

The chain joins TRBV15 to TRBJ1-3; D is ambiguous. Germline CDR1 and CDR2: LNHNV and YYDKDF (reference sequence). V was clipped by 4 bases and J by 8 bases, with 18 bases between them. The CDR3 has 15 residues. CDR3 loop: CATSTDGGWIDTIYF. The CDR3 DNA follows: TGTGCCACCAGCACAGACGGAGGTTGGATAGACACCATATATTTT.